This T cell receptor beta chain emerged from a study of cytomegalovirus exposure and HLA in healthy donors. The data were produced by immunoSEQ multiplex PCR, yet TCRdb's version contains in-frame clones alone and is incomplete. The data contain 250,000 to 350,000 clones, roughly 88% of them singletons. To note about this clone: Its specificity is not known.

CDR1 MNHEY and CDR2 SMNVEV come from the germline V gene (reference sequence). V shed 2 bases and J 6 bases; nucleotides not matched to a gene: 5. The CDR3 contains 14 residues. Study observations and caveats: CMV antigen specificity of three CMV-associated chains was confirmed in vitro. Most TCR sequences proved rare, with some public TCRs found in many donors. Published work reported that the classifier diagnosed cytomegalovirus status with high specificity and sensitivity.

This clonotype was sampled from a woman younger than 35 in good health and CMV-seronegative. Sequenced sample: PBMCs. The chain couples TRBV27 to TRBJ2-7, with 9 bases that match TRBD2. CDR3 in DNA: TGTGCCAGCAGTTTAGCGGGAGGGAGGGGCGAGCAGTACTTC. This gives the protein CASSLAGGRGEQYF.